One and the same sample provided the 16 T cell receptor beta chains below, sequenced in a study of shared clonotypes between healthy human individuals. The repertoire was sequenced with immunoSEQ multiplex PCR; TCRdb's copy has only in-frame clones and lacks some. The data hold approximately 2,000,000 clones, with 80% to 95% observed a single time. The sample comprised naive CD4+ T cells from PBMCs. Subset of the sample: CD45RA+ positively selected. Every receptor here comes from a young man in good health. Some clones in this sample may be carry-over from other donors' samples.

The rearrangement links TRBV6-5 to TRBJ2-3, with 7 bases matching TRBD2. Germline CDR1 MNHEY, CDR2 SVGAGI. There are 15 residues in the CDR3. V gave up 6 bases and J gave up 5 bases; unmatched junction bases: 11. The CDR3 DNA sequence: TGTGCCAGCAGCCCTGGACTAGTTTCAGTAGATACGCAGTATTTT. Translation: CASSPGLVSVDTQYF.

The rearrangement links TRBV5-1 to TRBJ1-1; D possibly corresponds to TRBD1 (5 bases). Trimming cost V 4 bases and J 1 base, with 11 bases left between them. This CDR3 is built from 14 residues. Germline-derived CDR1 and CDR2 are SGHRS and YFSETQ. The CDR3 sequence is CASSPDGQNTEAFF. As DNA, the CDR3 is TGCGCCAGCAGCCCAGACGGACAGAACACTGAAGCTTTCTTT. The full variable domain, rest sourced from reference TRBV5-1 and TRBJ1-1, is KAGVTQTPRYLIKTRGQQVTLSCSPISGHRSVSWYQQTPGQGLQFLFEYFSETQRNKGNFPGRFSGRQFSNSRSEMNVSTLELGDSALYLCASSPDGQNTEAFFGQGTRLTVV.

The genes are TRBV6-1 and TRBJ2-7; a weak D match, TRBD2 (6 bases). Germline V gene lookup returns CDR1 MNHNS and CDR2 SASEGT. The length of the CDR3 is 14 residues. Trimming left V 4 bases short and J 2 bases short, with 12 bases between. The chain's CDR3 is CASSARDSTYEQYF. The CDR3 nucleotides are TGTGCCAGCAGTGCCCGGGACTCCACCTACGAGCAGTACTTC.

This clone was detected only once. This chain joins TRBV29-1 and TRBJ2-5; D not resolved. The CDR3 runs 13 residues. V was pared by 4 bases and J by 4 bases, with 13 bases between. CDR1 is SQVTM and CDR2 is ANQGSEA in the germline V gene. In nucleotides, the CDR3 is TGCAGCGTTGTGGTAGGACCGGGAGAGACCCAGTACTTC. Its protein is CSVVVGPGETQYF.

This chain joins TRBV4-1 and TRBJ1-4; TRBD1 agrees at 7 bases. The length of the CDR3 is 16 residues. Germline V lookup: CDR1 MGHRA, CDR2 YSYEKL. V was pared by 0 bases and J by 4 bases, with 5 bases of the junction left unmatched. The chain's CDR3 is CASSQEGQGGNEKLFF. The CDR3 DNA reads TGCGCCAGCAGCCAAGAGGGGCAGGGGGGTAATGAAAAACTGTTTTTT.

The chain combines TRBV2 with TRBJ2-7; maybe TRBD2 (6 bases). There are 14 residues in the CDR3. Germline V CDR1 and CDR2: SNHLY, FYNNEI. The germline V and J ends were trimmed by 7 bases and 4 bases, with 17 bases remaining between them. The CDR3 DNA follows: TGTGCCAGCACCGAAGGGCCGGGGGATTACGAGCAGTACTTC. It translates to CASTEGPGDYEQYF.

The chain combines TRBV4-3 with TRBJ2-1; D gene ambiguous. CDR1 and CDR2 from the germline V gene are LGHNA and YSLEER. CDR3 length: 12 residues. Between the trimmed V and J ends, which lost 5 bases and 5 bases, there was a span of 7 bases. The CDR3 sequence is CASSYDNNEQFF. In DNA, the CDR3 is TGCGCCAGCAGCTATGACAACAATGAGCAGTTCTTC.

This clone appeared a few times. The chain employs TRBV29-1 and TRBJ1-1; unclear D gene. The germline V and J ends were trimmed by 4 bases and 0 bases, with 12 bases remaining between them. This CDR3 region has 14 residues. The V gene's germline CDR1 is SQVTM and CDR2 ANQGSEA. The CDR3 DNA follows: TGCAGCGTTGGGAAAAACAGCATGAACACTGAAGCTTTCTTT. Its protein product is CSVGKNSMNTEAFF.

The gene calls are TRBV4-3 and TRBJ2-3; 7 bases match TRBD2. J gave up 2 bases and V 0 bases, and 14 bases lay outside the gene matches. There are 19 residues in the CDR3. Germline V gene data show CDR1 as LGHNA and CDR2 as YSLEER. The CDR3 DNA is TGCGCCAGCAGCCAAGATGCTCATTGGGCTAGCGGCCACACAGATACGCAGTATTTT. Amino acid sequence: CASSQDAHWASGHTDTQYF.

The chain recombines TRBV9 with TRBJ2-5; the match to TRBD2 covers 10 bases. CDR1 is SGDLS and CDR2 is YYNGEE in the germline V gene. With V trimmed by 3 bases and J by 5 bases, 10 bases remained unmatched. The CDR3 is 16 amino acids. CDR3 nucleotide sequence: TGTGCCAGCAGCGCCGGGACTAGCGCCCTCGGTGAGACCCAGTACTTC. Translating gives CASSAGTSALGETQYF. The full variable domain, rest sourced from reference TRBV9 and TRBJ2-5, is DSGVTQTPKHLITATGQRVTLRCSPRSGDLSVYWYQQSLDQGLQFLIQYYNGEERAKGNILERFSAQQFPDLHSELNLSSLELGDSALYFCASSAGTSALGETQYFGPGTRLLVL.

The chain has TRBV7-9 and TRBJ2-7, with D perhaps matching TRBD1 or TRBD2 (6 bases each). Germline CDR1 is SEHNR and CDR2 is FQNEAQ (reference sequence). This CDR3 is built from 15 residues. V was pared by 1 base and J by 7 bases, with 17 bases between. As DNA, the CDR3 is TGTGCCAGCAGCTTAGGCACGTTCGGGGGCGTAGAGCAGTACTTC. Protein product: CASSLGTFGGVEQYF. The full variable domain, with the rest looked up from reference TRBV7-9 and TRBJ2-7, is DTGVSQNPRHKITKRGQNVTFRCDPISEHNRLYWYRQTLGQGPEFLTYFQNEAQLEKSRLLSDRFSAERPKGSFSTLEIQRTEQGDSAMYLCASSLGTFGGVEQYFGPGTRLTVT.

V and J are TRBV7-9 and TRBJ1-3; D is uncertain. V dropped 6 bases and J dropped 2 bases, with 14 bases sitting between them. CDR1 is SEHNR, CDR2 FQNEAQ, per germline (reference sequence). The CDR3 is 15 residues long. DNA for the CDR3: TGTGCCAGCAGAGGACCCTCAGGTCCTGGAAACACCATATATTTT. It yields the protein CASRGPSGPGNTIYF.

This chain joins TRBV7-9 and TRBJ2-7; possibly TRBD1 or TRBD2 for D (5 bases each). The V end was cut by 1 base, the J end by 7 bases, with 14 bases between. CDR1 SEHNR and CDR2 FQNEAQ come from the germline V gene (reference sequence). The CDR3 is made up of 14 amino acids. CDR3 in amino acids: CASSLGGAAGEQYF. DNA for the CDR3: TGTGCCAGCAGCTTAGGTGGGGCCGCGGGTGAGCAGTACTTC.

This rearrangement joins TRBV7-2 to TRBJ2-2; 11 bases map to TRBD1. Trimming took 2 bases from V and 7 from J; bases not matched to a gene: 3. CDR1 and CDR2 (germline): SGHTA, FQGNSA. This CDR3 contains 15 residues. The CDR3 sequence: CASSLMGQGVGELFF. For the CDR3, the DNA is TGTGCCAGCAGCTTAATGGGACAGGGGGTCGGGGAGCTGTTTTTT.

The CDR3 DNA is TGTGCCAGCCCGACAGACTCTGGAAACACCATATATTTT. Encoded protein: CASPTDSGNTIYF. The J gene is TRBJ1-3, the V gene TRBV25-1; maybe TRBD1 (5 bases). CDR3 length: 13 residues. V lost 8 bases and J 0 bases, leaving 8 bases between the germline ends. The germline V gene has CDR1 MGHDK and CDR2 SYGVNS.

This clone was seen a few times. The chain combines TRBV10-3 with TRBJ1-5; D remains unclear. V lost 3 bases, J lost 5 bases, and 5 bases lay in between. Germline-derived CDR1 and CDR2 are ENHRY and SYGVKD. This CDR3 is built from 12 residues. This CDR3 is CAISEVDQPQHF. The CDR3 nucleotides read TGTGCCATCAGTGAAGTAGATCAGCCCCAGCATTTT.